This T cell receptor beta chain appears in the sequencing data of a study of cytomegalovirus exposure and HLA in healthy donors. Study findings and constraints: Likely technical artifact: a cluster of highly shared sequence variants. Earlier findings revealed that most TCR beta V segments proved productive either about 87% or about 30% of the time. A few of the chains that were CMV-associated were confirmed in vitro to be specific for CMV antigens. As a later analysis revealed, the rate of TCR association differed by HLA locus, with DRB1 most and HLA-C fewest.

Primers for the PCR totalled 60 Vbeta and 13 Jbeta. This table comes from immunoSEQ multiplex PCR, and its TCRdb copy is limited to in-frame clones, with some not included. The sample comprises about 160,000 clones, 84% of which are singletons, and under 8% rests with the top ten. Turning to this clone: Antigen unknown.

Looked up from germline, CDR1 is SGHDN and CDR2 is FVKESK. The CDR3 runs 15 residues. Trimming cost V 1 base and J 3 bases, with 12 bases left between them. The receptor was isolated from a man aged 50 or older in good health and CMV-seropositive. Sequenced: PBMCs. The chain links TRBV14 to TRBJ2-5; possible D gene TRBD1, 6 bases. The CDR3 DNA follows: TGTGCCAGCAGCCAAGTGGCAGGGACAAAAGAGACCCAGTACTTC. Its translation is CASSQVAGTKETQYF.